This TCR beta chain comes out of a study of identical twins (dated by TCRdb to about 2016). Study-level background: The study deep-sequenced TCR alpha and beta repertoires from monozygotic twins, unrelated adults of various ages and cord blood to test whether fetal clonotypes persist. To rule out contamination, replicate twin experiments were performed at different times with different library preparation protocols. The study at large found these results: Zero-insertion analyses could be partly confounded by invariant T cells such as MAIT and iNKT, though diverse VJ usage argued against such confounding for most clonotypes. In beta out-of-frame sequences, excess twin sharing was weaker, because having fewer shared sequences lowered the signal-to-noise ratio. Compared with coincidental sharing between unrelated individuals, out-of-frame TCR alpha sequences shared between twins had an excess of sequences with low generation probability. Recombination models systematically underestimated out-of-frame TCR alpha sharing in monozygotic twins but agreed with sharing between unrelated individuals. Fewer insertions were carried by abundant cord blood beta clonotypes, a similar but weaker trend appeared in young adult naive repertoires, and no such trend appeared in memory repertoires. Because the same donors could not be followed over many years, conclusions were based on cross-sectional statistical analysis.

Every donor was a healthy Caucasian. Three unrelated non-twin adults were also sequenced: a male aged 18 to 30, a male aged 50 to 60 and a female aged 50 to 60. Using Miltenyi CD45RO+ enrichment and human naive T-cell isolation kits, memory (CD45RO+) and naive T cells were isolated from PBMC. To note about this clonotype: It lacks a known antigen. Base-call qualities are not available, and no considerably larger clone is one nucleotide away.

Libraries were constructed by 5' RACE. Sequenced on an Illumina HiSeq 2000. Template switching introduced a universal primer binding site; the final cDNA contained a unique molecular identifier, enabling accurate counting of TCR cDNA molecules. Specific primers in the conserved constant-segment region were used to synthesize first-strand cDNA for the TCR alpha and beta chains. To control for contamination, every cDNA library was double barcoded, receiving both a SMART-Mk sample barcode and Illumina barcodes. Two successive PCR steps introduced TruSeq adapter sequences along with Illumina sample barcodes. The Illumina HiSeq platform was used with custom primers to sequence TCR alpha and beta cDNA libraries. On the study's bioinformatics: MiGEC processed the raw reads to extract unique molecular identifiers, while MiXCR was used to determine the CDR3 positions. Recombination models were inferred per individual with the repgenHMM and IGoR tools using an EM algorithm. Shared clonotype analysis was performed with the tcR package in R, normalizing sharing by the product of cloneset sizes. To study raw recombination free of thymic and clonal selection effects, out-of-frame nonproductive sequences were analyzed. Starting from the raw public reads, TCRdb applied fastp trimming at Q25, assembled clones with MiXCR and retained in-frame beta chains. Rows matching on CDR3 protein sequence are summarized as one entry with the most common DNA and genes. The V and J calls and clone size come from TCRdb's table, not from the authors' own analysis. The sample table lists about 690,000 distinct CDR3 sequences, 5.5% to 6.5% of them with a count of one. The top ten constitute approximately 1.6% of the sample.

CDR1 and CDR2 were assigned from the germline V gene as SGHRS and YFSETQ. The trim is 2 bases for V and 2 bases for J, with a gap of 12 bases between the germline ends. The cysteine opens and the phenylalanine closes a CDR3 of 15 amino acids. The read is trimmed to its CDR3 DNA, 45 bases read in frame from base 1. The receptor chain draws on TRBV5-1 and TRBJ2-3; the D segment could be TRBD2, given 7 matching bases. The TCR sequence derives from a man aged 18 to 29 in good health. Sequences were obtained from naive T cells sorted from blood. The label giving this sample's cell subset or site can be read as: cells isolated with a human naive T-cell isolation kit. CDR3 protein: CASSFGGRPTDTQYF. The nucleotides read TGCGCCAGCAGCTTCGGGGGGCGGCCCACAGATACGCAGTATTTT.